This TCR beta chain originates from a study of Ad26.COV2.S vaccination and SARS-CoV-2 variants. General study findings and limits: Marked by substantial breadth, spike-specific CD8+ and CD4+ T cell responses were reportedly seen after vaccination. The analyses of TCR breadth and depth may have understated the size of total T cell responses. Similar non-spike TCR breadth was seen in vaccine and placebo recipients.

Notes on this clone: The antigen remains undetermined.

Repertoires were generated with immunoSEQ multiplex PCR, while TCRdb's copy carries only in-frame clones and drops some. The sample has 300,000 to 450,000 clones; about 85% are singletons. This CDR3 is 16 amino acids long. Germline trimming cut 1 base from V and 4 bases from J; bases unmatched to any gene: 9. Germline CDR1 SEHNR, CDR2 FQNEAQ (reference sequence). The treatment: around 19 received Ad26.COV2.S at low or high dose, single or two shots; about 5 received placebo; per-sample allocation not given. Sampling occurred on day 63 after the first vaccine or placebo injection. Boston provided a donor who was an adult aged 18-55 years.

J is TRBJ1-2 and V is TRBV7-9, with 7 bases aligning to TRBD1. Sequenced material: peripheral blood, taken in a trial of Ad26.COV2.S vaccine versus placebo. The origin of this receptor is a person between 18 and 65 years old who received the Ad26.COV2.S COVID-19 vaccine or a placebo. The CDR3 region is CASSLGLSEGAYGYTF. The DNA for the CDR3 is TGTGCCAGCAGCTTAGGGCTTTCCGAGGGGGCCTATGGCTACACCTTC.